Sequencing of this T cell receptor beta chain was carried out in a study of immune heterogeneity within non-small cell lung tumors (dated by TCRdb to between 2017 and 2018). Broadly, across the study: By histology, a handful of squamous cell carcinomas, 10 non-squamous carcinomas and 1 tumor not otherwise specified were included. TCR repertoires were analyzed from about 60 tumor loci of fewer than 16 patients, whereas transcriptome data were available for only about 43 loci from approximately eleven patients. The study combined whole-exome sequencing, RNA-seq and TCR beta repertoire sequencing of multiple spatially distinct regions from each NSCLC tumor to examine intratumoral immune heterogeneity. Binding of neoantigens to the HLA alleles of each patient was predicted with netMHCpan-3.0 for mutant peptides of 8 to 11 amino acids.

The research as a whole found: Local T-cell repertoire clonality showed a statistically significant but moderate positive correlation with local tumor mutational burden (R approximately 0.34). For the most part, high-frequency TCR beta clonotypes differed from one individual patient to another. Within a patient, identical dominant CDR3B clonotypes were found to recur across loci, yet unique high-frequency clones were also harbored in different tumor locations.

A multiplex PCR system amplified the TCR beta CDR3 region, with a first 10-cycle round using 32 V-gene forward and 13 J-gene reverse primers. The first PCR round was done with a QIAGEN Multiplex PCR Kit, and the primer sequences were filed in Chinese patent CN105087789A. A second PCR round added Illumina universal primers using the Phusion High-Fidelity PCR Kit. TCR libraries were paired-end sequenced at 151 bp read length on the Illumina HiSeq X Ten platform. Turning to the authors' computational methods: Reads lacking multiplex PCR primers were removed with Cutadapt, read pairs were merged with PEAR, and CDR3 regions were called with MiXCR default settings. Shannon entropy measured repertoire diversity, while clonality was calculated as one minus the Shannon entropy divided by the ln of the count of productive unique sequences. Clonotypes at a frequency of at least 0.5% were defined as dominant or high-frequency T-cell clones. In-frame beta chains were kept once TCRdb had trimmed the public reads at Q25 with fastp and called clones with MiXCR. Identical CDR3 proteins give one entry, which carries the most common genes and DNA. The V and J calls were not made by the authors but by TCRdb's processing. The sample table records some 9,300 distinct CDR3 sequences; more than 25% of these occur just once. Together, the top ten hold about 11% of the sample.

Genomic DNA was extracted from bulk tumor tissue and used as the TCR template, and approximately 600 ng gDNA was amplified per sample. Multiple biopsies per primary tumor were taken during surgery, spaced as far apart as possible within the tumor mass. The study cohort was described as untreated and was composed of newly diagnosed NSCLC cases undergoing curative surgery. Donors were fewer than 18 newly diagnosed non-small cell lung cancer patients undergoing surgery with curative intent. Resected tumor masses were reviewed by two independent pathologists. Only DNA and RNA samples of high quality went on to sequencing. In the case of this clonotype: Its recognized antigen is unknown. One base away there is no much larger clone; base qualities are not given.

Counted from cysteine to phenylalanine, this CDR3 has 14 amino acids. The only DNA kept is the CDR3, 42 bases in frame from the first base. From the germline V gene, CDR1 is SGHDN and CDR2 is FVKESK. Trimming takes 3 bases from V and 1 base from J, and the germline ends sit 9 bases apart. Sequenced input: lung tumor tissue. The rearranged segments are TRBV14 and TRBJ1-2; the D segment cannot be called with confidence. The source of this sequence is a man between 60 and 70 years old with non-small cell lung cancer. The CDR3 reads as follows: CASSHLSDNYGYTF. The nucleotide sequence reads TGTGCCAGCAGCCACCTCTCGGATAACTATGGCTACACCTTC.